This is a list of T cell receptor beta chains from one sample in a study of blood T cell repertoires in COVID-19. The repertoire was sequenced with immunoSEQ multiplex PCR; TCRdb's copy has only in-frame clones and lacks some. The sample lists about 50,000 clones; 80% to 90% were seen once. Source material: peripheral blood. The receptors were gathered from a man over 45 with active COVID-19. CDR3s include the opening cysteine and the closing phenylalanine or tryptophan. Fields, in order: J gene, V gene, clone size, D gene, CDR3 protein, CDR3 DNA. D genes are given only for firm matches. Clone size is stated in some rows and not others, as once, few, many or a class when expanded.

j_gene: TRBJ1-2; v_gene: TRBV7-9; abundance: .; d_gene: TRBD1; CDR3aa: CASSFGQGGGYTF; CDR3nt: TGTGCCAGCAGCTTTGGACAGGGCGGTGGCTACACCTTC
j_gene: TRBJ2-3; v_gene: TRBV6-2/TRBV6-3; abundance: .; d_gene: TRBD1; CDR3aa: CASSTGQGIAQYF; CDR3nt: TGTGCCAGCAGTACTGGACAGGGGATCGCGCAGTATTTT
j_gene: TRBJ1-6; v_gene: TRBV3-1/TRBV3-2; abundance: .; d_gene: TRBD1; CDR3aa: CASSHGTESSPLHF; CDR3nt: TGTGCCAGCAGCCACGGGACAGAAAGTTCACCCCTCCACTTT
j_gene: TRBJ2-5; v_gene: TRBV10-1; abundance: .; d_gene: .; CDR3aa: CASSEGGIWETQYF; CDR3nt: TGCGCCAGCAGCGAAGGAGGGATCTGGGAGACCCAGTACTTC
j_gene: TRBJ1-2; v_gene: TRBV19; abundance: .; d_gene: TRBD1; CDR3aa: CASSILTGIRYGYTF; CDR3nt: TGTGCCAGTAGTATCCTGACAGGGATCAGGTATGGCTACACCTTC
j_gene: TRBJ2-1; v_gene: TRBV2; abundance: .; d_gene: .; CDR3aa: CASTSDSARDNEQFF; CDR3nt: TGTGCCAGCACCTCGGACTCCGCCCGCGACAATGAGCAGTTCTTC
j_gene: TRBJ2-7; v_gene: TRBV30; abundance: once; d_gene: TRBD2; CDR3aa: CAWSDGLAGDSGSEQYF; CDR3nt: TGTGCCTGGAGTGATGGACTAGCGGGGGACTCCGGTAGCGAGCAGTACTTC
j_gene: TRBJ1-1; v_gene: TRBV30; abundance: .; d_gene: .; CDR3aa: CASKPRGTEAFF; CDR3nt: TGTGCCTCAAAACCCAGGGGCACTGAAGCTTTCTTT
j_gene: TRBJ2-3; v_gene: TRBV5-4; abundance: once; d_gene: TRBD2; CDR3aa: CASSPVAGGPADTQYF; CDR3nt: TGTGCCAGCAGCCCGGTAGCGGGAGGGCCCGCAGATACGCAGTATTTT
j_gene: TRBJ2-7; v_gene: TRBV6-2/TRBV6-3; abundance: once; d_gene: TRBD1; CDR3aa: CASSYRDSYEQYF; CDR3nt: TGTGCCAGCAGTTACAGGGACAGCTACGAGCAGTACTTC
j_gene: TRBJ1-5; v_gene: TRBV6-1; abundance: .; d_gene: .; CDR3aa: CASNKGASNQPQHF; CDR3nt: TGTGCCAGCAATAAGGGAGCCTCCAATCAGCCCCAGCATTTT
j_gene: TRBJ2-7; v_gene: TRBV7-6; abundance: few; d_gene: TRBD1; CDR3aa: CASSSGQGSSYEQYF; CDR3nt: TGTGCCAGCAGCTCCGGACAGGGTAGCTCCTACGAGCAGTACTTC
j_gene: TRBJ1-4; v_gene: TRBV16; abundance: .; d_gene: TRBD1; CDR3aa: CASSHLGEQGASEKLFF; CDR3nt: TGTGCCAGCAGCCACCTCGGAGAACAGGGGGCGAGTGAAAAACTGTTTTTT
j_gene: TRBJ1-3; v_gene: TRBV9; abundance: once; d_gene: .; CDR3aa: CASSVGAGSLGNTIYF; CDR3nt: TGTGCCAGCAGCGTAGGTGCAGGTTCTTTAGGAAACACCATATATTTT
j_gene: TRBJ2-5; v_gene: TRBV7-8; abundance: .; d_gene: TRBD2; CDR3aa: CASSSKAGAGEETQYF; CDR3nt: TGTGCCAGCAGCTCTAAGGCAGGAGCGGGAGAAGAGACCCAGTACTTC
j_gene: TRBJ1-3; v_gene: TRBV7-9; abundance: .; d_gene: TRBD1; CDR3aa: CASSSNSGTASGNTIYF; CDR3nt: TGTGCCAGCAGCTCTAACTCCGGGACAGCCTCTGGAAACACCATATATTTT
j_gene: TRBJ2-5; v_gene: TRBV9; abundance: .; d_gene: TRBD1; CDR3aa: CASSVALGGADKTQYF; CDR3nt: TGTGCCAGCAGCGTAGCTCTAGGGGGCGCTGACAAGACCCAGTACTTC